The sequence of this TCR beta chain was determined in a study of blood T cell repertoires in COVID-19. Study at large: Donors in the United States, Italy and Spain gave samples during acute or convalescent COVID-19. Sources were T cells, B-cell-depleted T cells, or PBMCs; the material itself was cDNA or gDNA.

V dropped 4 bases and J dropped 8 bases, with 14 bases sitting between them. There are 14 residues in the CDR3. The germline CDR1 and CDR2 sequences are SNHLY and FYNNEI. The authors' processing: Amplification of reference gene primers was used by the study to estimate nucleated cell counts. Clones were sequenced by immunoSEQ multiplex PCR, and TCRdb holds only the in-frame ones, with some missing. The V and J calls and clone size were taken over from that table, and D and trimming were inferred from the DNA. The data show fewer than 300,000 clones, with 65% to 90% seen just once and around 3.2% held by the top ten.

This TCR was recovered from a woman between 55 and 75 years old with active or convalescent COVID-19. The gene calls are TRBV2 and TRBJ1-4, with unresolved D. The sequenced sample was peripheral blood. The DNA of the CDR3 is TGTGCCAGCAGTGTAGTTAGTTTTCGGGAAAAACTGTTTTTT. The encoded protein is CASSVVSFREKLFF.